This T cell receptor (beta chain) was identified during a study of blood T cell repertoires in COVID-19. Study-wide context: Specimens from acute and convalescent COVID-19 originated in the United States, Italy and Spain. T cells, B-cell-depleted T cells, or PBMCs provided the cDNA or gDNA that served as material.

Per germline, CDR1 MDHEN and CDR2 SYDVKM. This CDR3 is 14 amino acids long. Trimming cost V 6 bases and J 4 bases; bases outside gene matches: 5. Per the study methods: Amplification from reference gene primers served as the basis for estimated nucleated cell counts. Here immunoSEQ multiplex PCR was the method, and the copy in TCRdb shows in-frame clones only, minus some. The DNA was the basis for D and trimming; V, J and clone size are from that table. The sample yields some 26,000 clones, 87% seen once. This clonotype was obtained from a human donor with active COVID-19. The donor label of this sample is uncertain. The J gene is TRBJ2-5, the V gene TRBV28, with TRBD2 matching over 10 bases. What was sequenced was peripheral blood. CDR3: CASRGLASIETQYF. The CDR3 DNA is TGTGCCAGCAGGGGACTAGCGTCAATAGAGACCCAGTACTTC. Filled out from reference TRBV28 and TRBJ2-5, the complete variable domain reads DVKVTQSSRYLVKRTGEKVFLECVQDMDHENMFWYRQDPGLGLRLIYFSYDVKMKEKGDIPEGYSVSREKKERFSLILESASTNQTSMYLCASRGLASIETQYFGPGTRLLVL.